Shown below are 15 T cell receptor beta chains from a single sample sequenced in a study of blood T cell repertoires in COVID-19. The method was immunoSEQ multiplex PCR; TCRdb's version includes in-frame clones alone and lacks a portion of them. Of 350,000 to 400,000 clones listed, approximately 89% are singletons. Sequencing was carried out using PBMCs or T cells enriched from blood (not recorded which). The source of these receptors is a woman between 40 and 50 years old who had been exposed to COVID-19.

The CDR3 nucleotides are TGTGCCAGCAGTTCCGAGCCCGATCGGTTCTATGGCTACACCTTC. Translated: CASSSEPDRFYGYTF. The J gene is TRBJ1-2, the V gene TRBV28; D ambiguous. Germline loops: CDR1 MDHEN, CDR2 SYDVKM. V shed 4 bases and J shed 4 bases, with 16 bases lying between them. CDR3 length: 15 amino acids.

This chain links TRBV6-5 with TRBJ2-7, with D tentatively TRBD2 (6 bases). The CDR3 runs to 12 residues. Germline CDR1 is MNHEY and CDR2 is SVGAGI. Trimming stripped 7 bases from V and 3 bases from J, with 10 bases between. CDR3 DNA sequence: TGTGCCAGCACCGGGCGGGACTACGAGCAGTACTTC. Translation: CASTGRDYEQYF.

This clone appeared once. The chain employs TRBV10-3 and TRBJ1-1, with D perhaps matching TRBD1 (6 bases). CDR1 ENHRY and CDR2 SYGVKD come from the germline V gene. V gave up 10 bases and J gave up 6 bases, with 12 bases separating them. The CDR3 contains 11 residues. The DNA for the CDR3 is TGTGCCACCGGACAGTCCCCTGAAGCTTTCTTT. Encoded protein: CATGQSPEAFF.

V gene TRBV20-1 combines with J gene TRBJ2-7; 7 bases map to TRBD2. The junction had 3 bases not matched to a gene; V was cut back by 3 bases and J by 4 bases. This CDR3 spans 12 amino acids. Germline loops: CDR1 DFQATT, CDR2 SNEGSKA (reference sequence). The CDR3 DNA is TGCAGTGCTAGTAAACTAGCGTACGAGCAGTACTTC. This encodes CSASKLAYEQYF.

The chain has TRBV19 and TRBJ1-5; TRBD1 agrees at 8 bases. This CDR3 comprises 16 residues. V dropped 5 bases and J dropped 1; count of bases not matched to a gene: 7. Per germline, CDR1 LNHDA and CDR2 SQIVND (reference sequence). CDR3 sequence reads: CASSYTDRGSNQPQHF. The CDR3 nucleotides are TGTGCCAGTAGTTATACCGACAGGGGAAGCAATCAGCCCCAGCATTTT. The full variable domain, its missing parts supplied by reference TRBV19 and TRBJ1-5, is DGGITQSPKYLFRKEGQNVTLSCEQNLNHDAMYWYRQDPGQGLRLIYYSQIVNDFQKGDIAEGYSVSREKKESFPLTVTSAQKNPTAFYLCASSYTDRGSNQPQHFGDGTRLSIL.

The V call is TRBV5-1, the J call TRBJ2-3, with 10 bases identical to TRBD2. Germline CDR1 and CDR2: SGHRS and YFSETQ. The CDR3 consists of 16 residues. The V segment lost 4 bases and the J segment 0 bases; nucleotides outside the gene matches: 5. CDR3 DNA: TGCGCCAGCAGCAAACTAGCGGGAAGTAGCACAGATACGCAGTATTTT. Residues: CASSKLAGSSTDTQYF.

The chain couples TRBV27 to TRBJ2-3; no clear D gene. The length of the CDR3 is 14 residues. Germline V CDR1 and CDR2: MNHEY, SMNVEV (reference sequence). V was cut by 0 bases and J by 2 bases, with 6 bases left in between. CDR3 residues: CASSLSGSTDTQYF. The CDR3 nucleotides read TGTGCCAGCAGTTTATCCGGGTCCACAGATACGCAGTATTTT.

The gene calls are TRBV10-1 and TRBJ1-5, with 7 positions matching TRBD1. CDR1 and CDR2 (germline): WNHNN, SYGVQD (reference sequence). Trimming removed 0 bases from V and 4 bases from J; junction bases left unmatched: 12. The CDR3 is 18 residues long. The CDR3 DNA follows: TGCGCCAGCAGTGAGTCTGGGACAGCTAGACCGAAAAATCAGCCCCAGCATTTT. Protein: CASSESGTARPKNQPQHF.

The rearrangement links TRBV18 to TRBJ2-4; 7 bases fit TRBD1. Germline V gene sequence: CDR1 KGHSH, CDR2 LQKENI. J lost 8 bases, V lost 2 bases, and 9 bases had no gene match. CDR3 length: 15 residues. In nucleotides, the CDR3 is TGTGCCAGCTCACCAGAGAGGACCCAGGGGGACATTCAGTACTTC. This sequence encodes CASSPERTQGDIQYF.

The V gene is TRBV5-1, the J gene TRBJ1-2, with TRBD1 as a possible D gene (5 bases). V was clipped by 0 bases and J by 1 base, with 16 bases between them. Germline V lookup: CDR1 SGHRS, CDR2 YFSETQ. This CDR3 is built from 17 residues. CDR3 amino acids: CASSLDVRAFGNYGYTF. CDR3 coding DNA: TGCGCCAGCAGCTTGGATGTCAGGGCTTTTGGTAACTATGGCTACACCTTC.

The chain couples TRBV6-4 to TRBJ1-1; 8 nucleotides align to TRBD1. Germline V lookup: CDR1 MRHNA, CDR2 SNTAGT. Losses at the gene ends were 6 bases for V and 4 bases for J; bases not matched to a gene: 7. The CDR3 contains 14 residues. CDR3 DNA sequence: TGTGCCAGCAGGGAGGACAGGGCAGGCACTGAAGCTTTCTTT. It encodes CASREDRAGTEAFF.

This clone has only one observation. The chain carries TRBV19 and TRBJ1-4; a possible D gene is TRBD1 (6 bases). V was shortened by 9 bases and J by 4 bases, with 21 bases between the two germline ends. Germline V gene sequence: CDR1 LNHDA, CDR2 SQIVND (reference sequence). The CDR3 consists of 16 residues. Here the CDR3 DNA reads TGTGCCAGCCGAACGGACAGTAGGTCCCTTAATGAAAAACTGTTTTTT. Translating gives CASRTDSRSLNEKLFF.

In this sample, this clone turned up a few times. CDR3 sequence reads: CASSLVSGELFF. The CDR3 DNA is TGTGCCAGCAGCTTAGTTAGCGGGGAGCTGTTTTTT. The chain carries TRBV7-3 and TRBJ2-2; D is undetermined. The V and J ends lost 2 bases and 7 bases respectively, with 5 bases between them. CDR1 and CDR2 from the germline V gene are SGHTA and FQGTGA. The CDR3 length is 12 residues.

The rearrangement links TRBV6-5 to TRBJ2-7, with 7 bases fitting TRBD2. V gave up 6 bases and J gave up 5 bases; unmatched junction bases: 13. The CDR3 totals 15 residues. The germline V gene encodes CDR1 MNHEY and CDR2 SVGAGI. This CDR3 reads CASSPRGGFRNEQYF. The CDR3 region has the DNA TGTGCCAGCAGCCCCCGCGGGGGATTTAGGAACGAGCAGTACTTC.

This clone was recorded only once. The chain carries TRBV7-2 and TRBJ1-3, with D hard to call. Germline V gene lookup returns CDR1 SGHTA and CDR2 FQGNSA. The CDR3 runs to 15 residues. Trimming took off 5 bases at V and 0 bases at J, with 11 bases between the two ends. CDR3 DNA: TGTGCCAGCAGCCACAGACCGATCTCTGGAAACACCATATATTTT. It is translated as CASSHRPISGNTIYF.